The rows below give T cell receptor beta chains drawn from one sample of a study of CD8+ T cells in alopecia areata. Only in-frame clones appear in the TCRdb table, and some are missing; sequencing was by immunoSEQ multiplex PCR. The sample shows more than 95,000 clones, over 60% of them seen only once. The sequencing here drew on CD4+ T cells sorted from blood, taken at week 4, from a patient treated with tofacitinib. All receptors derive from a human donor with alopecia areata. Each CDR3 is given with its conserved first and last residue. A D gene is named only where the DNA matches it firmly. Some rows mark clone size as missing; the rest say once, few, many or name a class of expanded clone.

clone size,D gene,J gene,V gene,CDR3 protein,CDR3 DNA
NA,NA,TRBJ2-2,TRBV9,CASSVEVVGLGGELFF,TGTGCCAGCAGCGTAGAGGTGGTAGGGTTGGGCGGGGAGCTGTTTTTT
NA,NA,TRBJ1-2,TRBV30,CAQMRDGYTF,TGTGCCCAAATGAGGGATGGCTACACCTTC
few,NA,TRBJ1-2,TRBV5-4,CASSWVQSYGYTF,TGTGCCAGCAGCTGGGTGCAGTCCTATGGCTACACCTTC
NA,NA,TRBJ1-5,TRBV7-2,CASSPGIRQPQHF,TGTGCCAGCAGCCCAGGGATTCGACAGCCCCAGCATTTT
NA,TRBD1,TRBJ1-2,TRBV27,CASSTTGAYGYTF,TGTGCCAGCAGCACGACAGGGGCCTATGGCTACACCTTC
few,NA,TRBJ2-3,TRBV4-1,CASSQDPPGIPSTDTQYF,TGCGCCAGCAGCCAAGATCCTCCCGGGATACCCAGCACAGATACGCAGTATTTT
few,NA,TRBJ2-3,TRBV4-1,CASSHISDTQYF,TGCGCCAGCAGTCACATATCAGATACGCAGTATTTT
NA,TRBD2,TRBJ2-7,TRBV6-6,CASSYLSGGRYEQYF,TGTGCCAGCAGTTATCTTAGCGGGGGTCGCTACGAGCAGTACTTC
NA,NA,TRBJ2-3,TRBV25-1,CASISVGADTQYF,TGTGCCAGCATTAGCGTGGGGGCAGATACGCAGTATTTT
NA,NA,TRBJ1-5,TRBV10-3,CAIRGTGGGQPQHF,TGTGCCATCAGGGGGACGGGGGGCGGTCAGCCCCAGCATTTT
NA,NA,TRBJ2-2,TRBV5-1,CASSRTGGGNTGELFF,TGCGCCAGCAGCAGAACAGGCGGAGGGAACACCGGGGAGCTGTTTTTT
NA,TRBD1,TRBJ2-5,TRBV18,CASSPDREETQYF,TGTGCCAGCTCACCGGACAGGGAAGAGACCCAGTACTTC
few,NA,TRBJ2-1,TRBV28,CASSNRGGYYNEQFF,TGTGCCAGTTCCAACCGGGGTGGGTACTACAATGAGCAGTTCTTC
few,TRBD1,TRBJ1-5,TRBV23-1,CASSHSGGNQPQHF,TGCGCCAGCAGTCACTCAGGGGGTAATCAGCCCCAGCATTTT
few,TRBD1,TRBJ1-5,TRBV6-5,CASRINRGDNQPQHF,TGTGCCAGCAGGATAAACAGGGGGGACAATCAGCCCCAGCATTTT
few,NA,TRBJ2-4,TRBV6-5,CASMGSGRDIQYF,TGTGCCAGCATGGGGTCGGGGAGAGACATTCAGTACTTC
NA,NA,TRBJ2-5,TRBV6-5,CASSYFGTSRETQYF,TGTGCCAGCAGTTACTTCGGGACCTCCAGGGAGACCCAGTACTTC
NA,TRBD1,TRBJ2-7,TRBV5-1,CASSRTGGAYEQYF,TGCGCCAGCAGCCGGACAGGGGGGGCCTACGAGCAGTACTTC
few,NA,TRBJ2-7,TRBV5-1,CASSVGLYEQYF,TGCGCCAGCAGCGTGGGACTCTACGAGCAGTACTTC
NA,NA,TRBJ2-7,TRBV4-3,CASSQIPTGMDEQYF,TGCGCCAGCAGCCAAATCCCGACAGGCATGGACGAGCAGTACTTC
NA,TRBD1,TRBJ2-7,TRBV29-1,CSVAGTGRSYEQYF,TGCAGCGTTGCCGGGACAGGGAGATCCTACGAGCAGTACTTC
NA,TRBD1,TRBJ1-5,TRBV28,CASSLTPGQGRNQPQHF,TGTGCCAGCAGTTTAACACCGGGACAGGGGCGTAATCAGCCCCAGCATTTT
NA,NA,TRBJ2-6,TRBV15,CATSRPDGAGSGANVLTF,TGTGCCACCAGCAGACCGGACGGAGCCGGCTCTGGGGCCAACGTCCTGACTTTC
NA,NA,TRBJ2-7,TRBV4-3,CASSQKTAPGGSHYEQYF,TGCGCCAGCAGCCAAAAGACAGCACCCGGGGGAAGCCATTACGAGCAGTACTTC
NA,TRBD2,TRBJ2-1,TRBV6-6,CATSTGGNNEQFF,TGTGCCACCTCTACGGGGGGGAACAATGAGCAGTTCTTC
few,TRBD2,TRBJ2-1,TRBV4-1,CASSQPTSGRKDEQFF,TGCGCCAGCAGCCAACCAACTAGCGGGAGGAAGGATGAGCAGTTCTTC